Included here is one T cell receptor (beta chain) sequence, with context. This specimen comes from a study of blood T cell repertoires in COVID-19. TCRdb keeps only in-frame clones here, not all; method: immunoSEQ multiplex PCR. The repertoire consists of roughly 99,000 clones, with 84% occurring once and the leading ten covering 4.2%. Germline CDR1 GTSNPN, CDR2 SVGIG (reference sequence). The ends lost 2 bases at V and 6 bases at J; junction bases unmatched: 5. The CDR3 is made up of 14 amino acids. The chain joins TRBV30 to TRBJ1-5; 9 positions match TRBD1. Sequences were obtained from peripheral blood. The source of this sequence is a human donor in a cohort sampled during active COVID-19. CDR3 amino acids: CAWSSGTGSQPQHF. Here the CDR3 DNA reads TGTGCCTGGAGTTCGGGGACAGGGAGTCAGCCCCAGCATTTT.